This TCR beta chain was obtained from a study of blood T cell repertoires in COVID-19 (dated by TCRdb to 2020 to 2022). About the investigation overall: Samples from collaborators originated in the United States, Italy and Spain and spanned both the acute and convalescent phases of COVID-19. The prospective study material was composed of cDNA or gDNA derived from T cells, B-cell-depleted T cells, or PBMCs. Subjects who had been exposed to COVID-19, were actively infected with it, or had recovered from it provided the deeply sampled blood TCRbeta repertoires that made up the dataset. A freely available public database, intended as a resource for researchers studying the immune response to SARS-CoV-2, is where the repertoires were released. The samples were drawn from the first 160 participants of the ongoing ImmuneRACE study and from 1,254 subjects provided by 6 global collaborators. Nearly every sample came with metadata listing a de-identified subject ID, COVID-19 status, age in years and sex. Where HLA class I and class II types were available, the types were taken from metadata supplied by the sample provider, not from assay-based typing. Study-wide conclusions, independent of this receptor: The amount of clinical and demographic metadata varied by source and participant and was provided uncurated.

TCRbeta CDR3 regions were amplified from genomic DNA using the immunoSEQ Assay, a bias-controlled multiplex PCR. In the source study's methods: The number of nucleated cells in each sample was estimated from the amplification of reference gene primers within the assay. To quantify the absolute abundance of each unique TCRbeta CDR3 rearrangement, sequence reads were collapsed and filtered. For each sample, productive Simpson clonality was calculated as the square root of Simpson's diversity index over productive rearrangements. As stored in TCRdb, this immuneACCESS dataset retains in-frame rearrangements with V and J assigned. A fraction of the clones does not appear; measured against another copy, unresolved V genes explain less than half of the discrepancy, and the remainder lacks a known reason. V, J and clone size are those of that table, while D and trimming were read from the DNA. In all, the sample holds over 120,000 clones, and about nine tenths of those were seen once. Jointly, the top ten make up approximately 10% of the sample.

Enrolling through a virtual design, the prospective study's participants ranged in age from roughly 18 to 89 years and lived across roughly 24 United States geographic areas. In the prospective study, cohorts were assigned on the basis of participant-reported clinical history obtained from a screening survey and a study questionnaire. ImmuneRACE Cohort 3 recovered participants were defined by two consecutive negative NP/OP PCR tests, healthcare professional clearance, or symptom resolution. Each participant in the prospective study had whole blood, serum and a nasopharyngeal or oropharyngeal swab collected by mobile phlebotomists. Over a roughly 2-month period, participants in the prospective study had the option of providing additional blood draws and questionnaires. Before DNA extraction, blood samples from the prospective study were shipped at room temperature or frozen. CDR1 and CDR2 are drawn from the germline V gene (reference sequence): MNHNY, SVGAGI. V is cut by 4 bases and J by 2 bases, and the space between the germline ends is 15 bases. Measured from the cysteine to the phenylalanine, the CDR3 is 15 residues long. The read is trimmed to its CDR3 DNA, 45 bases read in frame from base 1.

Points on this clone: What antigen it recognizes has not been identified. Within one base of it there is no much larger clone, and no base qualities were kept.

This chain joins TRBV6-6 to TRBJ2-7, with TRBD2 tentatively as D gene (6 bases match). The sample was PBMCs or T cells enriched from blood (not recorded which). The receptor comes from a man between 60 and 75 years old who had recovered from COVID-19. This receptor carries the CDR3 CASSSAAGRTYEQYF. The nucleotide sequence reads TGTGCCAGCAGTTCCGCCGCGGGGAGGACCTACGAGCAGTACTTC.